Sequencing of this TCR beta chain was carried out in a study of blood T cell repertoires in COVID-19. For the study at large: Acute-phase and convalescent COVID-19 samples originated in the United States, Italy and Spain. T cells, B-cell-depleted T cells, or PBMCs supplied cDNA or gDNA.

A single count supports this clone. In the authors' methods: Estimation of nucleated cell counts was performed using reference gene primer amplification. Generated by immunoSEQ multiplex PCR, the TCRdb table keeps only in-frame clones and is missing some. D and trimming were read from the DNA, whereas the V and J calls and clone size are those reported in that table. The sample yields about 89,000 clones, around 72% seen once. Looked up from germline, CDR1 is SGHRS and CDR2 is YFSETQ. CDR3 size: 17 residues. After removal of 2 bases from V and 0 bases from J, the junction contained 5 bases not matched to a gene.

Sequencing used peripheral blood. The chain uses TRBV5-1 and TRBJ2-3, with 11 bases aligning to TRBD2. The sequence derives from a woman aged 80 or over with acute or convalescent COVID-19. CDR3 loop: CASSLGLAGLSTDTQYF. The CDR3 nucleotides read TGCGCCAGCAGCTTAGGACTAGCGGGCCTTAGCACAGATACGCAGTATTTT.